This T cell receptor (beta chain) emerged from a study of response to subunit inactivated influenza vaccine. As concerns this clonotype: Its antigen is still unknown.

TCRdb independently ran MiXCR on the RT-PCR reads; one entry per CDR3 protein. Among hundreds of thousands of distinct CDR3 sequences listed, about 15% were seen once. Germline V gene sequence: CDR1 DFQATT, CDR2 SNEGSKA (reference sequence). The CDR3 consists of 14 residues. Trimming left V 0 bases short and J 8 bases short, with 14 bases between. Broader study findings: It was the authors' suggestion that each seasonal influenza vaccination recruits few new T cells.

The chain has TRBV20-1 and TRBJ2-1, with D possibly matching TRBD2 (5 bases). The receptor's source is a man aged 50 to 59 who received an inactivated influenza vaccine. Here the sequenced sample was PBMCs from blood, taken 11 to 12 days after vaccination. CDR3 region: CSARDPITGDEQFF. The CDR3 DNA reads as TGCAGTGCTAGAGATCCAATAACCGGGGATGAGCAGTTCTTC.